What follows are 26 T cell receptor beta chains derived from one specimen sequenced in a study of cytomegalovirus exposure and HLA in healthy donors. The PCR contained 60 Vbeta and 13 Jbeta primers. Profiling relied on immunoSEQ multiplex PCR, and the TCRdb table lists in-frame clones only, not all of them. The sample records fewer than 120,000 clones, approximately 80% being singletons. The sequencing sample was made of PBMCs. The receptors shown here come from a woman aged 55-69 years in good health and CMV-seropositive.

This clone was seen a single time. The chain combines TRBV9 with TRBJ2-2, with a possible D match to TRBD2 (5 bases). The CDR3 has 14 amino acids. Germline V gene lookup returns CDR1 SGDLS and CDR2 YYNGEE. Trimming stripped 3 bases from V and 4 bases from J, with 10 bases between. CDR3 protein: CASSANSGTGELFF. In nucleotides, the CDR3 is TGTGCCAGCAGCGCCAACAGCGGCACCGGGGAGCTGTTTTTT.

A note on this clone: At one end the junction does not follow the germline gene, possibly because of a read error. This chain joins TRBV7-9 and TRBJ2-7, with 9 bases fitting TRBD1. Germline CDR1 is SEHNR and CDR2 is FQNEAQ (reference sequence). This CDR3 contains 18 residues. The CDR3 bases are TGTTCCAGCAGCCCCACTGGGGCGACAGGGGGTCCCCTATACGAGCAGTACTTC. This translates into CSSSPTGATGGPLYEQYF.

Note on this clone: One end of the junction varies from germline; a read error may be responsible. J is TRBJ2-1 and V is TRBV7-7; D gene uncertain. CDR3 length: 15 amino acids. CDR1 is SSHAT, CDR2 FNYEAQ, per germline (reference sequence). The DNA for the CDR3 is TGTGCTAGCAGCTTAGGGCTCGACTCCTACAATGAGCAGTTCTTC. It codes for CASSLGLDSYNEQFF.

Many counts were recorded for this clone. V is TRBV29-1 and J is TRBJ2-7; a possible D gene is TRBD1 (6 bases). CDR3 length: 13 amino acids. Germline V gives CDR1 SQVTM, CDR2 ANQGSEA. Trimming took off 3 bases at V and 6 bases at J, with 15 bases between the two ends. The DNA for the CDR3 is TGCAGCGTTGATTTTTTGGGCAGGGGCGAGCAGTACTTC. The encoded protein is CSVDFLGRGEQYF.

This chain uses TRBV2 with TRBJ2-7, with 9 positions matching TRBD2. Germline V lookup: CDR1 SNHLY, CDR2 FYNNEI. The CDR3 extends over 15 amino acids. J gave up 5 bases and V 6 bases, and 11 bases lay outside the gene matches. CDR3 loop: CASRRAGGTPDEQYF. CDR3 nucleotides: TGTGCCAGCAGGCGAGCGGGAGGAACTCCCGACGAGCAGTACTTC.

The count of this clone is one. The chain couples TRBV2 to TRBJ1-1; 10 nucleotides line up with TRBD1. The ends lost 6 bases at V and 3 bases at J; junction bases unmatched: 1. From germline, CDR1 is SNHLY and CDR2 FYNNEI. This CDR3 has 13 residues. The DNA for the CDR3 is TGTGCCAGCAGAGGGACAGGGGACACTGAAGCTTTCTTT. This translates into CASRGTGDTEAFF. The full variable domain, in which reference TRBV2 and TRBJ1-1 provide the parts outside the CDR3, is EPEVTQTPSHQVTQMGQEVILRCVPISNHLYFYWYRQILGQKVEFLVSFYNNEISEKSEIFDDQFSVERPDGSNFTLKIRSTKLEDSAMYFCASRGTGDTEAFFGQGTRLTVV.

The V and J genes are TRBV9 and TRBJ2-1; TRBD1 might be the D (6 bases). V was clipped by 4 bases and J by 4 bases, with 12 bases between them. The CDR3 runs 14 residues. Per the germline V gene, CDR1 is SGDLS and CDR2 is YYNGEE. The CDR3 DNA is TGTGCCAGCAGCCAAGGACAGAGTTACAATGAGCAGTTCTTC. It is translated as CASSQGQSYNEQFF. The full variable domain, rest sourced from reference TRBV9 and TRBJ2-1, is DSGVTQTPKHLITATGQRVTLRCSPRSGDLSVYWYQQSLDQGLQFLIQYYNGEERAKGNILERFSAQQFPDLHSELNLSSLELGDSALYFCASSQGQSYNEQFFGPGTRLTVL.

The chain links TRBV29-1 to TRBJ1-3; 9 nucleotides align to TRBD1. Looked up from germline, CDR1 is SQVTM and CDR2 is ANQGSEA. CDR3 size: 14 residues. Unmatched junction bases numbered 3, after V lost 6 bases and J lost 0 bases. In nucleotides, the CDR3 is TGCAGCGTCGGGACAGGGAACTCTGGAAACACCATATATTTT. Its translation is CSVGTGNSGNTIYF. Together with reference TRBV29-1 and TRBJ1-3, the CDR3 gives the full variable domain: SAVISQKPSRDICQRGTSLTIQCQVDSQVTMMFWYRQQPGQSLTLIATANQGSEATYESGFVIDKFPISRPNLTFSTLTVSNMSPEDSSIYLCSVGTGNSGNTIYFGEGSWLTVV.

J is TRBJ2-5 and V is TRBV5-1; 8 bases map to TRBD2. The CDR3 runs 18 residues. V was pared by 3 bases and J by 5 bases, with 18 bases of the junction left unmatched. From germline, CDR1 is SGHRS and CDR2 YFSETQ. This chain's CDR3 is CASSSGLLAGQGRETQYF. The CDR3 nucleotides read TGCGCCAGCAGCTCCGGCCTCCTAGCGGGTCAGGGGAGGGAGACCCAGTACTTC.

The V gene is TRBV5-1, the J gene TRBJ1-1; no firm D call. This CDR3 spans 14 amino acids. V lost 1 base to trimming and J lost 3 bases, with 10 bases between them. The germline V gene has CDR1 SGHRS and CDR2 YFSETQ. The CDR3 sequence: CASSLLSGDTEAFF. Here the CDR3 DNA reads TGCGCCAGCAGCTTGTTGTCCGGGGACACTGAAGCTTTCTTT.

The chain uses TRBV28 and TRBJ1-5; TRBD1 matches 8 bases. This CDR3 is 18 amino acids long. Looked up from germline, CDR1 is MDHEN and CDR2 is SYDVKM. V dropped 2 bases and J dropped 0; count of bases not matched to a gene: 9. The CDR3 sequence is CASSLTPRTGSSNQPQHF. In DNA, the CDR3 is TGTGCCAGCAGTTTAACCCCAAGGACAGGGTCTAGCAATCAGCCCCAGCATTTT.

This clone was seen more than once but under ten times. This sequence joins TRBV15 and TRBJ1-1, with D uncertain. Germline V gene lookup returns CDR1 LNHNV and CDR2 YYDKDF (reference sequence). The ends were cut back, 5 bases at V and 7 bases at J, with 14 bases in the middle. The length of the CDR3 is 13 residues. Here the CDR3 DNA reads TGTGCCACCAGCCCGCGCTCGAGGAGTGAAGCTTTCTTT. Translation: CATSPRSRSEAFF.

The chain joins TRBV19 to TRBJ1-5, with TRBD1 identical over 7 bases. Germline CDR1 LNHDA, CDR2 SQIVND (reference sequence). V shed 5 bases and J 2 bases; nucleotides not matched to a gene: 6. There are 15 residues in the CDR3. The CDR3 sequence is CASSLGTVGNQPQHF. The CDR3 nucleotides read TGTGCCAGTAGTCTAGGGACAGTAGGCAATCAGCCCCAGCATTTT.

The chain has TRBV5-8 and TRBJ1-2; a possible D gene is TRBD1 (5 bases). This CDR3 is built from 13 residues. Trimming took off 4 bases at V and 4 bases at J, with 11 bases between the two ends. Germline V gene lookup returns CDR1 SGHTS and CDR2 YDEGEE. This CDR3 reads CASSMGRVYGYTF. The DNA of the CDR3 is TGTGCCAGCAGCATGGGACGGGTCTATGGCTACACCTTC. The complete variable domain, with remaining parts taken from reference TRBV5-8 and TRBJ1-2, reads EAGVTQSPTHLIKTRGQQATLRCSPISGHTSVYWYQQALGLGLQFLLWYDEGEERNRGNFPPRFSGRQFPNYSSELNVNALELEDSALYLCASSMGRVYGYTFGSGTRLTVV.

V is TRBV7-9 and J is TRBJ1-1; 9 positions agree with TRBD1. After removal of 5 bases from V and 1 base from J, the junction contained 8 bases not matched to a gene. The CDR3 totals 16 residues. CDR1 is SEHNR and CDR2 is FQNEAQ in the germline V gene (reference sequence). CDR3 coding DNA: TGTGCCAGCAGCAAAGCGGGACAGGGTGGGAACACTGAAGCTTTCTTT. It specifies CASSKAGQGGNTEAFF.

This chain joins TRBV11-2 and TRBJ1-1, with D uncertain. CDR1 is SGHAT, CDR2 FQNNGV, per germline. V lost 1 base to trimming and J lost 3 bases, with 6 bases between them. The CDR3 covers 13 residues. CDR3 region: CASSLGADTEAFF. The CDR3 DNA sequence: TGTGCCAGCAGCTTAGGTGCAGACACTGAAGCTTTCTTT.

V gene TRBV14 combines with J gene TRBJ1-2; no clear D gene. This CDR3 region has 13 residues. V lost 5 bases, J lost 1 base, and 8 bases lay in between. CDR1 and CDR2 (germline): SGHDN, FVKESK. This chain's CDR3 is CASSARNNYGYTF. Written as DNA, the CDR3 is TGTGCCAGCAGCGCCAGAAATAACTATGGCTACACCTTC.

The chain recombines TRBV18 with TRBJ2-3; 11 positions match TRBD1. Trimming cost V 3 bases and J 6 bases; bases outside gene matches: 5. In germline, CDR1 is KGHSH, CDR2 LQKENI. The CDR3 totals 15 residues. CDR3 bases: TGTGCCAGCTCACCGGACAGGGGGCTACACGATACGCAGTATTTT. Its translation is CASSPDRGLHDTQYF. Full variable domain (missing parts from reference TRBV18 and TRBJ2-3): NAGVMQNPRHLVRRRGQEARLRCSPMKGHSHVYWYRQLPEEGLKFMVYLQKENIIDESGMPKERFSAEFPKEGPSILRIQQVVRGDSAAYFCASSPDRGLHDTQYFGPGTRLTVL.

V is TRBV28 and J is TRBJ2-3; TRBD1 matches at 8 bases. Germline CDR1 is MDHEN and CDR2 is SYDVKM. The CDR3 length is 14 residues. The V segment lost 2 bases and the J segment 6 bases; nucleotides outside the gene matches: 4. CDR3 nucleotide sequence: TGTGCCAGCAGTTTAAGACAGGGGATTGATACGCAGTATTTT. Protein: CASSLRQGIDTQYF. Supplemented by reference TRBV28 and TRBJ2-3, the full variable domain reads DVKVTQSSRYLVKRTGEKVFLECVQDMDHENMFWYRQDPGLGLRLIYFSYDVKMKEKGDIPEGYSVSREKKERFSLILESASTNQTSMYLCASSLRQGIDTQYFGPGTRLTVL.

The chain is built from TRBV5-1 and TRBJ2-2; 7 bases align to TRBD1. V was clipped by 2 bases and J by 0 bases; unmatched bases: 10. Germline V gives CDR1 SGHRS, CDR2 YFSETQ. This CDR3 is built from 18 residues. In DNA, the CDR3 is TGCGCCAGCAGCTTTGTTGGTACGGGACAGCCGAACACCGGGGAGCTGTTTTTT. This translates into CASSFVGTGQPNTGELFF. The whole variable domain, remainder taken from reference TRBV5-1 and TRBJ2-2, is KAGVTQTPRYLIKTRGQQVTLSCSPISGHRSVSWYQQTPGQGLQFLFEYFSETQRNKGNFPGRFSGRQFSNSRSEMNVSTLELGDSALYLCASSFVGTGQPNTGELFFGEGSRLTVL.

J is TRBJ2-1 and V is TRBV28; weak D call: TRBD1 (5 bases). Germline CDR1 reads MDHEN; CDR2 reads SYDVKM. The CDR3 sequence is 12 residues long. Trimming took off 6 bases at V and 7 bases at J, with 10 bases between the two ends. Written as DNA, the CDR3 is TGTGCCAGCAGGGGCCGACAGAATGAGCAGTTCTTC. This encodes CASRGRQNEQFF.

This chain links TRBV9 with TRBJ2-3; 14 nucleotides align to TRBD2. CDR1 SGDLS and CDR2 YYNGEE come from the germline V gene. The CDR3 sequence is 19 residues long. The V gene end was trimmed by 3 bases and the J gene end by 1 base; junction bases not matched to a gene: 10. The CDR3: CASSAAPGLAGARTDTQYF. The CDR3 region has the DNA TGTGCCAGCAGCGCAGCACCGGGACTAGCGGGAGCTCGCACAGATACGCAGTATTTT.

The chain is built from TRBV28 and TRBJ1-1, with 9 bases lining up with TRBD1. V trimming: 7 bases; J trimming: 2 bases; junction bases outside the gene matches: 8. Germline V gene data show CDR1 as MDHEN and CDR2 as SYDVKM. This CDR3 is built from 15 residues. CDR3 DNA sequence: TGTGCCAGCATTAGCCCGGGACAGGGAAACACTGAAGCTTTCTTT. Translating gives CASISPGQGNTEAFF.

The gene calls are TRBV7-8 and TRBJ2-7, with 10 bases that match TRBD2. Trimming at V came to 0 bases and at J to 4 bases, leaving 6 bases not matched to a gene. Per germline, CDR1 SGHVS and CDR2 FQNEAQ. This CDR3 has 16 amino acids. The CDR3 protein is CASSLAIAGGLYEQYF. The CDR3 bases are TGTGCCAGCAGCTTAGCGATAGCGGGAGGATTATACGAGCAGTACTTC.

The chain has TRBV2 and TRBJ2-7, with 9 bases that match TRBD2. V shed 7 bases, J shed 2 bases, and the junction held 9 bases outside the gene matches. This CDR3 comprises 15 residues. Germline V gene data show CDR1 as SNHLY and CDR2 as FYNNEI. As DNA, the CDR3 is TGTGCCAGCAAGGTGGGGCTAGCGGGGACCTACGAGCAGTACTTC. It specifies CASKVGLAGTYEQYF.

This clone was observed once. This chain connects TRBV6-1 to TRBJ1-1; D gene ambiguous. Germline-derived CDR1 and CDR2 are MNHNS and SASEGT. This CDR3 is built from 15 residues. Trimming removed 1 base from V and 0 bases from J, with 9 bases in between. The CDR3 reads CASSEGTGLNTEAFF. The DNA for the CDR3 is TGTGCCAGCAGTGAAGGTACGGGTCTGAACACTGAAGCTTTCTTT.